This TCR beta chain was sequenced for a study of blood T cell repertoires in COVID-19. As for the study in general: Acute-phase and convalescent COVID-19 samples originated in the United States, Italy and Spain. From T cells, B-cell-depleted T cells, or PBMCs came the material, which was cDNA or gDNA.

This CDR3 has 14 residues. Germline V CDR1 and CDR2: SGHRS, YFSETQ. The V segment lost 8 bases and the J segment 0 bases; nucleotides outside the gene matches: 6. In the authors' workflow: Reference gene primers were amplified, and this amplification served to estimate nucleated cell counts. Clones were read by immunoSEQ multiplex PCR, and TCRdb kept only the in-frame ones, dropping some. That table is the source of V, J and clone size, and D and trimming were worked out from the DNA. The repertoire has around 100,000 clones, 91% of them found once; the top ten carry around 5.8%. The sequenced material came from peripheral blood. This chain joins TRBV5-1 and TRBJ2-7; 9 bases fit TRBD2. This TCR derives from a human donor in a cohort sampled during active COVID-19. CDR3 in amino acids: CASCDSGGSYEQYF. The CDR3 DNA sequence: TGCGCCAGTTGTGATAGCGGGGGCTCCTACGAGCAGTACTTC.